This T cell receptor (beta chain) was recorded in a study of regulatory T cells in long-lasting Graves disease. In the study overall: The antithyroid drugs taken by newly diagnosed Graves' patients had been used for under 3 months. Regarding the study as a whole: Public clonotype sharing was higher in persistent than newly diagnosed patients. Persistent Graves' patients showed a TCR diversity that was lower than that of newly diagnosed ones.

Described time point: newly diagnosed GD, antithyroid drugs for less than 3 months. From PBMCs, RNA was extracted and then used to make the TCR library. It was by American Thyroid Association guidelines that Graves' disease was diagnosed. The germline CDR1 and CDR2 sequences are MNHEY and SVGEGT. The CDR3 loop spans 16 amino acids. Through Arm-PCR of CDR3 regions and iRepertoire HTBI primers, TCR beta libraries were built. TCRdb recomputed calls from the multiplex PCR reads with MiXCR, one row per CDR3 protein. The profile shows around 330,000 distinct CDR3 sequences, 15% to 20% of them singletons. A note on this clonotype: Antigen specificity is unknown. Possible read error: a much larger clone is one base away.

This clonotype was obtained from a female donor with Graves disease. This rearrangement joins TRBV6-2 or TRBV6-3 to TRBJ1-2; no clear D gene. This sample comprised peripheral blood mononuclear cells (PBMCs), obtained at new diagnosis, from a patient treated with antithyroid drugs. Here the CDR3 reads CASSMGGGPPDYGNTF. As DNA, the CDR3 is TGTGCCAGCAGCATGGGTGGCGGACCGCCCGACTATGGCAACACCTTC.